This entry is about one TCR beta chain. The target of this receptor is not known. This record comes from a study of cytomegalovirus exposure and HLA in healthy donors (dated by TCRdb to the late 2010s). Regarding the study in general: An earlier analysis of several hundred of the donors reported 250 to 300 Gb of sequence data and some 110 million unique TCR beta sequences obtained from around 180 million T cells. Of the approximately 400 genotyped donors, 80% to 90% were placed in the genetic ancestry cluster associated with self-reported Caucasian donors. Class I and class II HLA loci were covered by the typing at four-digit resolution. In an earlier analysis of 550 to 700 of the donors, high-throughput TCR beta sequencing was used to judge whether each TCR beta V gene segment behaved as functional or pseudogenic. Genome-wide SNP genotypes for about 55% of the 666 donors were used in a later genetic analysis, which treated that subset as a discovery cohort. About 5 DR-DQ haplotypes were handled as single units for association and clustering, since linkage in the cohort was strong. The study used immunosequencing to profile the T cell repertoires of approximately 690 subjects and linked those repertoires to cytomegalovirus serostatus. Among 300 to 450 genotyped donors of the cohort, an average of around 240,000 unique TCR beta nucleotide sequences were sequenced per donor, around 20% of them non-productive. Typing coverage varied by locus: roughly 620-640 donors for A, B, C, DRB1 and DQB1; approximately 560 for DQA1; 606 for DPA1; roughly 470 for DPB1. An early release covering around 630 HLA-typed donors comprised about 300 gigabases of sequencing data and 85 million or so unique TCR sequences. To predict cytomegalovirus infection status, the study combined high-throughput TCR immunosequencing, statistical association of individual TCRs with disease status, and machine learning. Rather than using new phenotypic data, the later analysis identified candidate immune exposures from TCR beta sequences and from how often those sequences occurred across donors. A separate validation cohort of some 130 different subjects was used in addition to the roughly 670-subject first cohort. A later analysis re-examined previously published TCR beta repertoires from more than 600 donors and added high-resolution HLA genotyping to investigate patterns of TCR occurrence. All discovery cohort repertoires had been generated on a single sequencing platform. The study was designed to test whether signatures of past pathogen exposure could be identified by cataloging public T cell receptors. Alongside the repertoire data, information on donor age, sex, ethnicity and CMV serostatus was compiled. General study outcomes and caveats: Several of the top co-occurrence clusters appeared to be linked to parvovirus B19, influenza, CMV and Epstein-Barr virus, according to a later analysis. In a later genetic analysis, fewer N-insertions in productive TCRs were reported among donors in an Asian-associated ancestry cluster than the approximately 710-donor mean. Because some donors lacked HLA typing at each locus, the association tests relied only on the typed subset. For the cohort, immune exposure information was limited to CMV serostatus. It was suggested by the authors that the approach could potentially be generalized to other disease states and immunological phenotypes. In a later analysis, most CMV-associated TCR beta chains were found to appear HLA-restricted, with HLA associations seemingly driven largely by CMV exposure. Over 15 rarely observed V segments, including chromosome 9 orphons, were excluded from the earlier analysis of about 610 of the donors because counts were too low. Across donors, most TCR sequences were observed very rarely, whereas some public TCRs were present in many individuals. When HLA alleles, especially DR and DQ, strongly co-occurred, TCR associations were difficult to assign to individual alleles. Compared with equally common non-associated chains, HLA-associated TCR beta chains in a later analysis were more clonally expanded and had lower generation probabilities. In a later analysis, TCR association rates were found to vary across HLA loci, with the most associated TCRs seen for DRB1 alleles and the fewest for HLA-C alleles. V-gene and J-gene trimming of TCR beta chains was associated with a missense DCLRE1C variant in a later genetic analysis, and the association was replicated in an independent cohort. A further reported finding was that TCR beta sequences accurately predicted the HLA-A and HLA-B alleles for most subjects in the first cohort. The classifier was reported to diagnose cytomegalovirus status with high specificity and sensitivity in both the original and validation cohorts. Some IMGT-functional V segments, including TRBV6-2 and TRBV6-3, could not be told apart with the 87-base-pair reads, so those segments were excluded. In vitro tests confirmed that a few of the cytomegalovirus-associated TCR beta chains recognize cytomegalovirus antigens. A group of highly shared sequence variants was considered likely to be a technical artifact of the sequencing pipeline. In an earlier analysis of over 550 of the donors, most TCR beta V segments were observed in productive rearrangements about 87% or about 30% of the time, broadly matching IMGT annotations. The presence/absence analyses assumed that sequencing depth was roughly uniform across donors, and that assumption may not be true. A total of fewer than 200 TCR beta chains were listed by the study as associated with cytomegalovirus. Linkage disequilibrium might explain the correlated functional status among segregating V segments, but an unknown experimental factor could not be ruled out. In this cohort, only TCR beta chains were sequenced, and detectable features were limited by the absence of alpha or paired-chain data. Specific HLA alleles were associated with 16,951 TCR beta sequences at a false discovery rate of 0.05 in a later analysis.

The cohort consisted of more than 650 healthy bone marrow donors. At the time of sampling, every cohort member was nominally healthy, though immune exposures that went unrecorded were likely present. The donor tested CMV seronegative and was one of the 352 seronegative cohort members. Each donor provided a peripheral blood sample, and peripheral blood mononuclear cells were used for TCR beta sequencing. Genomic DNA was extracted from the blood cell samples with the Qiagen DNeasy Blood Extraction Kit. Including the terminal cysteine and phenylalanine, the CDR3 comprises 16 residues. The sequence is cut down to CDR3 DNA, 48 bases in frame from base 1. The germline V gene gives CDR1 as KGHSH and CDR2 as LQKENI. V has 5 bases trimmed and J has 5 bases trimmed; junction bases matching no gene number 12. Library preparation employed the immunoSEQ multiplex PCR assay. For the multiplex PCR, a mixture combining 60 forward primers for TCR Vbeta segments and 13 reverse primers for TCR Jbeta segments was used. The CDR3 region of rearranged TCR beta genes was amplified from genomic DNA with a multiplex PCR assay. On the Illumina HiSeq System, the amplified TCR beta libraries were sequenced as 87-base-pair reads. In the original analysis: A later analysis tallied 75 million to 95 million unique TCR beta chains across the 660 or so repertoires, and about 10 million of those chains were shared by two or more donors. A nearest-neighbor algorithm error-corrected the raw reads and collapsed the reads into unique sequences, merging closely related sequences to remove PCR and sequencing errors. Alignment of CDR3 sequences to IMGT reference sequences was used to assign V, D and J gene segments. For a sequence to be retained, a match of at least six nucleotides to both a V gene segment and a J gene segment was required. Rearrangements were called productive when the CDR3 lacked stop codons and stayed in frame with V and J; all others were non-productive. Following IMGT convention, CDR3 was defined as the stretch from the second conserved V-encoded cysteine to the conserved J-encoded phenylalanine. The earlier analysis of about 530 of the donors excluded any sequence lacking an unambiguous match to a single V gene segment. In an earlier analysis of almost 600 of the donors, a V segment was called functional when productive rearrangements were above 56.7%, and segregating when the standard deviation between donors exceeded 5%. To diagnose cytomegalovirus status from the catalog of TCR beta chain sequences, a statistical classification framework was built. A later analysis assigned V and J genes by comparing TCR nucleotide sequences with IMGT/GENE-DB human TR gene sequences. In a later analysis, CDR3 sequences and most-parsimonious VDJ recombination scenarios were assigned using the TCRdist pipeline. In a later analysis, each TCR beta chain was defined by its CDR3 amino acid sequence together with its V-gene family, and reads lacking a unique V-gene family were excluded. A later analysis removed 500 to 600 highly shared, low-generation-probability nucleotide sequences to deal with suspected cross-contamination and a sequencing artifact. For each public chain, a later analysis derived a clonal expansion index from normalized ranks of inferred template counts within each repertoire. In a later analysis, generation probabilities were computed with a VDJ recombination model fitted to out-of-frame rearrangements, and the resulting probabilities were checked against IGoR. Hypergeometric tests were used in a later analysis to score TCR-TCR, TCR-HLA and TCR-CMV co-occurrence, with a repertoire-size bias correction applied to the TCR pairs. A later analysis estimated false discovery rates by permuting HLA or CMV assignments 20 times. A later analysis grouped co-occurring TCRs with DBSCAN, adding TCRdist sequence similarity when clustering within HLA-allele-positive subsets. Repertoires with fewer than 30,000 or more than 120,000 public chains were left out of co-occurrence clustering, as were a handful of repertoires with anomalous nucleotide sharing. This is the immuneACCESS table as TCRdb keeps it, with only in-frame sequences that have V and J called. A part of the clones is gone; compared with another copy, unresolved V genes explain less than half, and the rest is unexplained. V, J and clone size derive from that table, while D and trimming were established from the DNA sequence. The table of this sample itemizes around 120,000 clones. Around 4% of the sample lies in the top ten.

This receptor chain uses TRBV18 and TRBJ1-1; 9 central bases correspond to TRBD1. The sequencing input was PBMCs. The TCR comes from a man aged 18-30 years in good health and CMV-seronegative. The CDR3 region has the sequence CASSDGTGRGTTEAFF. Here is the DNA: TGTGCCAGCTCAGACGGGACAGGGAGGGGGACAACTGAAGCTTTCTTT.